This T cell receptor (beta chain) was found in a study of blood T cell repertoires in COVID-19. About the research overall: Sites across the United States, Italy and Spain contributed samples from acute and convalescent COVID-19.

This clone was recorded a few times. Sequencing was performed with immunoSEQ multiplex PCR; in TCRdb, only in-frame clones are kept and a portion is missing. The sample includes 150,000 or so clones, roughly 88% seen only once; the top ten take 6.5% to 8.5%. The ends lost 0 bases at V and 0 bases at J; junction bases unmatched: 13. The germline V gene has CDR1 SGHTA and CDR2 FQGTGA. This CDR3 is built from 21 residues. Which cohort a participant joined came from the clinical history participants gave. Donors of Cohort 3 who recovered were those that had two negative PCRs, clearance, or symptom resolution.

The specimen sequenced was PBMCs or T cells enriched from blood (not recorded which). V and J are TRBV7-3 and TRBJ2-1; 11 nucleotides agree with TRBD2. The clonotype originates from a woman between 45 and 65 years old who had recovered from COVID-19. The CDR3 spells CASSLTSERLAGKSSYNEQFF. The CDR3 nucleotides read TGTGCCAGCAGCTTAACCAGCGAAAGACTAGCGGGGAAAAGCTCCTACAATGAGCAGTTCTTC. Using reference TRBV7-3 and TRBJ2-1 for the parts outside the CDR3, the full variable domain is GAGVSQTPSNKVTEKGKYVELRCDPISGHTALYWYRQSLGQGPEFLIYFQGTGAADDSGLPNDRFFAVRPEGSVSTLKIQRTERGDSAVYLCASSLTSERLAGKSSYNEQFFGPGTRLTVL.